This is a list of T cell receptor beta chains from one sample in a study of PD-1 blockade in classical Hodgkin lymphoma. TCRdb's copy holds only in-frame clones and misses some; the assay was immunoSEQ multiplex PCR. Of approximately 30,000 clones listed, 55% to 85% were seen once; the top ten hold around 3.3%. Material: peripheral blood mononuclear cells (PBMCs), obtained before the fourth cycle of nivolumab. The receptors were sampled from a human donor with classical Hodgkin lymphoma. Both conserved end residues are part of each CDR3. The order of the fields is clone size, J gene, D gene, V gene, CDR3 protein, CDR3 DNA. The D gene is left open where the match is weak. Clone size is shown for a subset of rows, as once, few, many or a class of expanded clone.

.,TRBJ2-1,.,TRBV5-5,CASSGRGEISYNEQFF,TGTGCCAGCAGTGGGAGGGGGGAGATATCCTACAATGAGCAGTTCTTC
.,TRBJ1-2,TRBD1,TRBV29-1,CSVFTGQGSDGYTF,TGCAGCGTTTTTACTGGACAGGGGTCAGACGGCTACACCTTC
.,TRBJ2-5,TRBD2,TRBV5-1,CASSTRTSGPQETQYF,TGCGCCAGCAGCACGAGGACTAGCGGGCCCCAAGAGACCCAGTACTTC
few,TRBJ2-7,.,TRBV5-5,CASSSGDSPSYEQYF,TGTGCCAGCAGCTCGGGGGACAGCCCATCCTACGAGCAGTACTTC
.,TRBJ1-2,.,TRBV27,CASSPQVGANYGYTF,TGTGCCAGCAGTCCCCAAGTGGGGGCTAACTATGGCTACACCTTC
few,TRBJ1-5,.,TRBV4-1,CASSQWEATGQPQHF,TGCGCCAGCAGCCAATGGGAGGCCACTGGTCAGCCCCAGCATTTT
.,TRBJ1-3,.,TRBV7-2,CASSLGSLGNTIYF,TGTGCCAGCAGCTTAGGGAGCCTTGGAAACACCATATATTTT
.,TRBJ2-2,.,TRBV18,CASSEQGGLTGELFF,TGTGCCAGCTCAGAACAGGGAGGCCTAACCGGGGAGCTGTTTTTT
.,TRBJ2-2,.,TRBV7-9,CASSLGNTGELFF,TGTGCCAGCAGCTTAGGAAACACCGGGGAGCTGTTTTTT
.,TRBJ2-7,.,TRBV5-1,CASSLEGLAINEQYF,TGCGCCAGCAGCTTGGAGGGCCTAGCGATCAACGAGCAGTACTTC
.,TRBJ1-5,.,TRBV19,CASSDVWDQPQHF,TGTGCCAGTAGTGATGTATGGGACCAGCCCCAGCATTTT
once,TRBJ2-4,TRBD2,TRBV7-8,CASSLQRLANKNIQYF,TGTGCCAGCAGCCTTCAAAGACTAGCGAACAAAAACATTCAGTACTTC
.,TRBJ2-3,TRBD2,TRBV25-1,CASSDPGREADTQYF,TGTGCCAGCAGTGACCCCGGACGGGAGGCAGATACGCAGTATTTT
medium-sized,TRBJ2-1,.,TRBV19,CASIPLGGDPYNEQFF,TGTGCCAGTATTCCCCTTGGCGGGGATCCCTACAATGAGCAGTTCTTC
once,TRBJ2-2,TRBD1,TRBV11-2,CASSLGDSVTGELFF,TGTGCCAGCAGCTTGGGGGACAGCGTCACCGGGGAGCTGTTTTTT
.,TRBJ1-6,TRBD1,TRBV5-1,CASSLNRGSYNSPLHF,TGCGCCAGCAGCTTGAACAGGGGGTCCTATAATTCACCCCTCCACTTT
.,TRBJ1-2,.,TRBV4-3,CASSQDAGPDGYTF,TGCGCCAGCAGCCAAGATGCAGGACCAGATGGCTACACCTTC
once,TRBJ1-1,.,TRBV5-4,CASSLAGNTEAFF,TGTGCCAGCAGCTTGGCGGGAAACACTGAAGCTTTCTTT
.,TRBJ1-4,.,TRBV12-5,CASGQGFATNEKLFF,TGTGCTAGTGGCCAGGGGTTTGCAACTAATGAAAAACTGTTTTTT
medium-sized,TRBJ1-1,.,TRBV28,CASSFHRLNTEAFF,TGTGCCAGCAGTTTTCACAGGTTGAACACTGAAGCTTTCTTT
.,TRBJ2-2,.,TRBV28,CVSYGGVVTGELFF,TGTGTCTCGTACGGCGGGGTAGTAACCGGGGAGCTGTTTTTT
.,TRBJ2-5,.,TRBV7-9,CASSLVAETQYF,TGTGCCAGCAGCTTAGTTGCGGAGACCCAGTACTTC
few,TRBJ2-3,.,TRBV27,CASRPSRDTYIGTDTQYF,TGTGCCAGCAGACCGTCCCGGGACACTTACATCGGCACAGATACGCAGTATTTT
.,TRBJ1-3,.,TRBV30,CAWKAAGNTIYF,TGTGCCTGGAAAGCTGCTGGAAACACCATATATTTT
.,TRBJ2-5,.,TRBV23-1,CASRQQGPTQYF,TGCGCCAGCAGACAACAGGGACCGACCCAGTACTTC
.,TRBJ1-1,.,TRBV30,CAWSGLDRREAFF,TGTGCCTGGAGTGGCTTAGACAGGCGAGAAGCTTTCTTT
.,TRBJ2-3,.,TRBV2,CASSGWDTQYF,TGTGCCAGCAGTGGTTGGGATACGCAGTATTTT
.,TRBJ1-3,TRBD1,TRBV7-2,CASSPRAGTGPGNTIYF,TGTGCCAGCTCCCCGAGGGCAGGGACAGGACCTGGAAACACCATATATTTT
.,TRBJ1-1,.,TRBV28,CASRTYRVEGTEAFF,TGTGCCAGCAGAACTTACAGGGTTGAAGGCACTGAAGCTTTCTTT
.,TRBJ1-1,.,TRBV28,CASLWRGGGTEAFF,TGTGCCAGCCTATGGCGGGGCGGCGGCACTGAAGCTTTCTTT
.,TRBJ2-3,.,TRBV6-6,CASRPGQPTDTQYF,TGTGCCAGCAGACCGGGTCAGCCCACAGATACGCAGTATTTT
.,TRBJ1-2,TRBD1,TRBV28,CASSYLGTGGIGYTF,TGTGCCAGCAGTTACTTAGGGACAGGGGGCATCGGCTACACCTTC
.,TRBJ1-4,.,TRBV7-9,CASSLAEGPNEKLFF,TGTGCCAGCAGCTTAGCCGAGGGACCTAATGAAAAACTGTTTTTT
few,TRBJ2-7,TRBD2,TRBV5-1,CASSLGSGGASYEQYF,TGCGCCAGCAGCTTGGGCAGCGGGGGGGCCTCTTACGAGCAGTACTTC
.,TRBJ1-4,.,TRBV20-1,CSPSGDEKLFF,TGCAGTCCCTCTGGCGACGAAAAACTGTTTTTT
.,TRBJ1-2,.,TRBV5-6,CASSPSSTLYGYTF,TGTGCCAGCAGCCCGAGTTCTACACTCTATGGCTACACCTTC
.,TRBJ2-2,.,TRBV5-5,CASSLIPGSGAATGELFF,TGTGCCAGCAGCTTGATTCCGGGGTCAGGGGCGGCCACCGGGGAGCTGTTTTTT
.,TRBJ2-3,.,TRBV19,CASSRGPGPPGDTQYF,TGTGCCAGTAGTAGGGGCCCGGGGCCACCCGGAGATACGCAGTATTTT
.,TRBJ1-5,.,TRBV19,CATARGREVPRQPQHF,TGTGCCACCGCTCGTGGGCGCGAGGTTCCACGGCAGCCCCAGCATTTT
medium-sized,TRBJ2-2,TRBD1,TRBV19,CASSALDRGANTGELFF,TGTGCCAGTAGTGCCTTGGACAGGGGAGCGAACACCGGGGAGCTGTTTTTT
few,TRBJ2-7,TRBD2,TRBV4-3,CASSAEREGYEQYF,TGCGCCAGCAGCGCAGAGCGGGAGGGGTACGAGCAGTACTTC